The 19 T cell receptor beta chains listed next were all sequenced from one sample in a study of T cells expressing NK-cell markers. Following a re-call of the 5' RACE reads, TCRdb has one entry per CDR3 protein and lacks DNA. This sample contains about 460,000 distinct CDR3 sequences. The specimen was blood T cells: a sorted CD56 or NKG2C T cell subset, CD4+ or CD8+ T cells, or bulk PBMC T cells (not recorded which). These receptor sequences come from a woman aged 45-60 years in good health.

The chain recombines TRBV6-2 or TRBV6-3 with TRBJ2-1. The CDR3 sequence is 16 residues long. Germline values: CDR1 MNHEY, CDR2 SVGEGT. The CDR3 region is CASSYLVGGPYNEQFF.

CDR3: CSAPPPETYGYTF. V usage is TRBV20-1 and J usage is TRBJ1-2. The germline gives CDR1 DFQATT, CDR2 SNEGSKA (reference sequence). The CDR3 covers 13 residues.

The chain carries TRBV20-1 and TRBJ2-1; the D call from TCRdb, TRBD2, cannot be confirmed without DNA. This CDR3 comprises 16 residues. Germline V CDR1 and CDR2: DFQATT, SNEGSKA (reference sequence). The CDR3 here is CSAYRPGLAGYNEQFF.

The CDR3 spells CSAEVSGLFTDTQYF. This rearrangement joins TRBV20-1 to TRBJ2-3; TCRdb picks TRBD2, but there is no DNA to check that call. This CDR3 has 15 amino acids. Per germline, CDR1 DFQATT and CDR2 SNEGSKA (reference sequence).

The chain carries TRBV11-2 and TRBJ2-7; TCRdb's assignment of TRBD1 cannot be checked, as there is no DNA. The CDR3 is made up of 15 amino acids. Germline CDR1 and CDR2: SGHAT and FQNNGV. CDR3 loop: CASSPRGSLRYEQYF.

The V call is TRBV20-1, the J call TRBJ1-1; absent DNA, TCRdb's TRBD1 call cannot be checked. There are 17 residues in the CDR3. CDR1 and CDR2 (germline): DFQATT, SNEGSKA (reference sequence). The CDR3 region is CSATDDRKGYGGSEAFF.

This chain connects TRBV29-1 to TRBJ2-3; the D call from TCRdb, TRBD1, cannot be confirmed without DNA. The V gene's germline CDR1 is SQVTM and CDR2 ANQGSEA. CDR3 length equals 14 residues. CDR3 amino acids: CSVRQGSSTDTQYF.

V gene TRBV10-3 combines with J gene TRBJ1-4; without DNA, the TCRdb call of TRBD1 cannot be checked. Germline lookup yields CDR1 ENHRY and CDR2 SYGVKD. This CDR3 comprises 15 residues. The CDR3 loop reads CAISRDSSANEKLFF.

This chain connects TRBV7-9 to TRBJ1-5. Germline values: CDR1 SEHNR, CDR2 FQNEAQ (reference sequence). The length of the CDR3 is 14 residues. The CDR3 spells CASSVDSSNQPQHF.

The chain couples TRBV30 to TRBJ2-5; TCRdb indicates TRBD2, and absent DNA this call remains unverified. The CDR3 contains 14 residues. Germline V gene lookup returns CDR1 GTSNPN and CDR2 SVGIG (reference sequence). The CDR3 protein is CAWGVSGTRETQYF.

The genes are TRBV5-5 and TRBJ1-2; checking the TCRdb D call of TRBD1 is not possible without DNA. CDR1 is SGHKS, CDR2 YYEKEE, per germline (reference sequence). This CDR3 contains 14 residues. The CDR3 is CASSLTGTNYGYTF.

The rearrangement uses TRBV3-1 and TRBJ2-1; no DNA is available, so the TRBD2 call from TCRdb remains unchecked. This CDR3 is 18 amino acids long. From germline, CDR1 is LGHDT and CDR2 YNNKEL (reference sequence). Here the CDR3 reads CASSKWEGLDPSYNEQFF.

The chain uses TRBV12-3 or TRBV12-4 and TRBJ2-5; the D call of TRBD1 rests on TCRdb alone, since no DNA is present to check it. CDR3 size: 14 residues. CDR3 residues: CASSLGAPGATQYF.

This chain uses TRBV29-1 with TRBJ1-5; TCRdb's D call, TRBD1, is unchecked because there is no DNA. Germline V lookup: CDR1 SQVTM, CDR2 ANQGSEA. The CDR3 has 14 residues. The CDR3: CSVADRQGNQPQHF.

V is TRBV5-1 and J is TRBJ2-1. Per germline, CDR1 SGHRS and CDR2 YFSETQ. This CDR3 is built from 15 residues. The CDR3 spells CASSYENTAYNEQFF.

This chain uses TRBV11-3 with TRBJ2-5; TCRdb picks TRBD1, but there is no DNA to check that call. The CDR3 length is 13 residues. Germline loops: CDR1 SGHNT, CDR2 YENEEA. The CDR3 loop reads CASSFSVGQTQYF. Full variable domain (remainder filled in from reference TRBV11-3 and TRBJ2-5): EAGVVQSPRYKIIEKKQPVAFWCNPISGHNTLYWYLQNLGQGPELLIRYENEEAVDDSQLPKDRFSAERLKGVDSTLKIQPAELGDSAVYLCASSFSVGQTQYFGPGTRLLVL.

The chain has TRBV6-5 and TRBJ1-2; TCRdb reports TRBD1, a call that lacks DNA to check it against. The CDR3 has 12 residues. Germline V gene sequence: CDR1 MNHEY, CDR2 SVGAGI. Here the CDR3 reads CASRQTTGPYTF.

J is TRBJ1-5 and V is TRBV20-1; TCRdb names TRBD1, which stays unverified in the absence of DNA. Germline loops: CDR1 DFQATT, CDR2 SNEGSKA (reference sequence). The CDR3 length is 15 residues. The CDR3 sequence is CSAREGTGGFQPQHF.

The rearrangement links TRBV7-9 to TRBJ2-7. This CDR3 is 13 amino acids long. The germline CDR1 and CDR2 sequences are SEHNR and FQNEAQ (reference sequence). CDR3 region: CASSLRWGYEQYF.